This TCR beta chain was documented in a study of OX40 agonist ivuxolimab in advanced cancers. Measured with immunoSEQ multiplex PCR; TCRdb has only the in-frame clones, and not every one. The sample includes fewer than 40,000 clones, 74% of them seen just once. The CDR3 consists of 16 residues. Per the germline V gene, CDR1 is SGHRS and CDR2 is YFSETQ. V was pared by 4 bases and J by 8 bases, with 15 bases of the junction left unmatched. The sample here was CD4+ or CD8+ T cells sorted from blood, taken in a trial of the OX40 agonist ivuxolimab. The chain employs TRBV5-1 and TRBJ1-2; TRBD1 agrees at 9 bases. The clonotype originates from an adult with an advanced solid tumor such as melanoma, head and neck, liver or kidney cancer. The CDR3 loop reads CASSASGTGTKGGYTF. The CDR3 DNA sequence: TGCGCCAGCAGCGCCTCCGGGACAGGGACCAAAGGCGGCTACACCTTC.